Listed below are T cell receptor beta chains from one sample, sequenced in a study of monozygotic twins with inflammatory bowel disease. TCRdb reanalyzed the 5' RACE reads and collapses them to one entry per CDR3 protein, without DNA. This sample's clone table lists about 330,000 distinct CDR3 sequences. Specimen: blood. The origin of the receptors is a human donor with ulcerative colitis or Crohn's disease, or a healthy co-twin of an affected twin (not recorded which). CDR3s include the opening cysteine and the closing phenylalanine or tryptophan. The order of the fields is V gene, J gene, CDR3 protein.

>TRBV9|TRBJ1-2
CASSPPGAATYGYTF
>TRBV7-2|TRBJ2-5
CASSSTGGSRETQYF
>TRBV6-2/TRBV6-3|TRBJ2-7
CASSIDTTYEQYF
>TRBV7-9|TRBJ1-2
CASSYTGAYSDYTF
>TRBV7-8|TRBJ2-3
CASSSRDTWGTQYF
>TRBV20-1|TRBJ2-7
CSASQPRGSYEQYF
>TRBV7-2|TRBJ2-3
CASTGQGADTQYF
>TRBV5-5|TRBJ2-7
CASSLDHTPSTYEQYF
>TRBV9|TRBJ1-2
CASSVGGVSDHYGYTF
>TRBV14|TRBJ2-3
CASSHRSFRVGTDTQYF
>TRBV7-9|TRBJ2-1
CASSLVPSGSKGNEQFF
>TRBV12-3/TRBV12-4|TRBJ2-1
CASSFGPQGSEQFF
>TRBV7-9|TRBJ2-7
CASSTRFYEQYF
>TRBV20-1|TRBJ2-5
CSARDALSSGTKETQYF
>TRBV11-2|TRBJ2-7
CASSLARGPGSYEQYF
>TRBV12-3/TRBV12-4|TRBJ2-5
CASTGGVKETQYF
>TRBV7-8|TRBJ2-2
CASSPRDRSTGELFF
>TRBV3-1|TRBJ2-7
CASSPRSGGPYEQYF
>TRBV2|TRBJ2-3
CASSLFSTDTQYF
>TRBV6-1|TRBJ1-6
CASRRPGGSSYNSPLHF
>TRBV20-1|TRBJ2-1
CSARDGRRVKGYNEQFF
>TRBV7-8|TRBJ2-7
CASSPTTSGMGEQYF
>TRBV7-9|TRBJ2-3
CASSLVGDSYTDTQYF
>TRBV20-1|TRBJ1-1
CSARPGTGALNTEAFF
>TRBV15|TRBJ1-2
CATSPRDWGYGYTF
>TRBV5-5|TRBJ1-5
CASSSAAYSNQPQHF
>TRBV12-3/TRBV12-4|TRBJ2-2
CATKLDRDNTGELFF
>TRBV5-1|TRBJ2-6
CASSLDVRAGANVLTF
>TRBV2|TRBJ1-1
CASSEEGGAIAEAFF
>TRBV7-2|TRBJ2-5
CASSFLVQETQYF
>TRBV13|TRBJ2-4
CASSPYSAGTSGGALAKNIQYF
>TRBV5-5|TRBJ1-1
CASSGGGKAEAFF
>TRBV20-1|TRBJ1-2
CSASVRDYGYTF
>TRBV29-1|TRBJ2-5
CSVEEDNQETQYF
>TRBV18|TRBJ2-2
CASSPDRSGELFF
>TRBV4-1|TRBJ2-7
CASSQDHGAQREQYF
>TRBV5-1|TRBJ1-1
CASSQDQQGWGTEAFF
>TRBV5-6|TRBJ2-7
CASSLVDRGPYEQYF
>TRBV12-3/TRBV12-4|TRBJ2-7
CASTSGGPYEQYF
>TRBV7-2|TRBJ2-2
CASSLVHRETGELFF
>TRBV28|TRBJ2-1
CASSQHGAAYNEQFF
>TRBV5-1|TRBJ2-7
CASSSTSGSKYEQYF
>TRBV5-1|TRBJ2-7
CASSWGMPYEQYF
>TRBV7-9|TRBJ2-7
CASYSGMDEQYF
>TRBV15|TRBJ2-1
CATSRDLDRDWDEQFF